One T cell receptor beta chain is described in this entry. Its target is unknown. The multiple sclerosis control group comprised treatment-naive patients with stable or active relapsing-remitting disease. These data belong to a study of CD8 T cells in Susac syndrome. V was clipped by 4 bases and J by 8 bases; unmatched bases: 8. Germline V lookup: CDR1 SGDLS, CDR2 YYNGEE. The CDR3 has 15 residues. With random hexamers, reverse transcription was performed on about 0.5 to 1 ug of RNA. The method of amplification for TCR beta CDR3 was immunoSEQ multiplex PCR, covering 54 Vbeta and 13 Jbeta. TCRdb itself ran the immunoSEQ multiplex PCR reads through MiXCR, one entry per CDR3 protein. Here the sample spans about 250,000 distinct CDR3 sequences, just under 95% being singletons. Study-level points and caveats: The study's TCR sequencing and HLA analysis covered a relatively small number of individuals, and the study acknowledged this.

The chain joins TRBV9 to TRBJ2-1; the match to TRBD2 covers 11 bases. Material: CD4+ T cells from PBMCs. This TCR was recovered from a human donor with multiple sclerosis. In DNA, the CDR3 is TGTGCCAGCAGCCCCCGGGTAGCGGGAGGGCATGAGCAGTTCTTC. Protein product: CASSPRVAGGHEQFF. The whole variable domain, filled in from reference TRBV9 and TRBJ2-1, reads DSGVTQTPKHLITATGQRVTLRCSPRSGDLSVYWYQQSLDQGLQFLIQYYNGEERAKGNILERFSAQQFPDLHSELNLSSLELGDSALYFCASSPRVAGGHEQFFGPGTRLTVL.